One and the same sample provided the 5 T cell receptor beta chains below, sequenced in a study of blood T cell repertoires in COVID-19. Here immunoSEQ multiplex PCR was the method, and the copy in TCRdb shows in-frame clones only, minus some. The sample has under 95,000 clones; approximately 91% are singletons. The sequenced material came from peripheral blood. All receptors come from a man in his forties or fifties with COVID-19, enrolled during active disease.

The CDR3, as DNA: TGCGCCAGCAGCCAGTGGACAGGGGCGGGAAACATTCAGTACTTC. It yields the protein CASSQWTGAGNIQYF. The V call is TRBV4-1, the J call TRBJ2-4; 9 nucleotides align to TRBD1. CDR3 length equals 15 residues. Germline CDR1 MGHRA, CDR2 YSYEKL. Trimming at V came to 3 bases and at J to 6 bases, leaving 6 bases not matched to a gene.

This clone has a handful of counts. This rearrangement joins TRBV19 to TRBJ2-6; perhaps TRBD2 as D (7 bases). V shed 6 bases and J shed 4 bases, with 13 bases lying between them. The length of the CDR3 is 15 residues. Per the germline V gene, CDR1 is LNHDA and CDR2 is SQIVND (reference sequence). The CDR3 reads CASRPRGAGANVLTF. CDR3 sequence (DNA): TGTGCCAGTAGACCCCGGGGGGCCGGGGCCAACGTCCTGACTTTC.

The rearrangement uses TRBV5-1 and TRBJ1-5; no firm D call. The CDR3 extends over 15 amino acids. Germline-derived CDR1 and CDR2 are SGHRS and YFSETQ. V gave up 0 bases and J gave up 1 base, with 8 bases separating them. In DNA form, the CDR3 reads TGCGCCAGCAGCTTGGGAGAGGGCAGCAATCAGCCCCAGCATTTT. Its protein product is CASSLGEGSNQPQHF.

V usage is TRBV27 and J usage is TRBJ2-4, with D unresolved. CDR1 and CDR2 from the germline V gene are MNHEY and SMNVEV (reference sequence). CDR3 length: 13 residues. Trimming pared 8 bases from V and 12 bases from J, leaving 20 bases between. The CDR3 coding sequence is TGTGCCAGCCGACGGAGTCCTATGAGTGATCAGTACTTC. The encoded protein is CASRRSPMSDQYF.

The V call is TRBV19, the J call TRBJ2-3; 9 nucleotides align to TRBD1. The CDR3 consists of 14 residues. The V segment lost 3 bases and the J segment 3 bases; nucleotides outside the gene matches: 1. Looked up from germline, CDR1 is LNHDA and CDR2 is SQIVND (reference sequence). The CDR3 sequence is CASSIGQGTDTQYF. The CDR3 region has the DNA TGTGCCAGTAGTATCGGACAGGGGACAGATACGCAGTATTTT.